This T cell receptor (beta chain) is from a study of cytomegalovirus exposure and HLA in healthy donors. Turning to the study itself: Most donors, roughly 77% of more than 300 genotyped, fell in the Caucasian-associated ancestry cluster.

Amplification used 60 Vbeta primers and 13 Jbeta primers. Clones were read by immunoSEQ multiplex PCR, and TCRdb kept only the in-frame ones, dropping some. The sample holds some 170,000 clones; 70% to 90% are singletons and the top ten take 2.2%. Trimming shortened V by 1 base and J by 0 bases, and 15 bases separated the two germline ends. This CDR3 has 17 amino acids. Germline-derived CDR1 and CDR2 are MNHNS and SASEGT. Comments on this clone: Its antigen remains unknown.

The study's findings and limits: Available immune exposure information was restricted to CMV serostatus only. Segments of the TCR beta V type were, in most cases, productive about 87% or about 30% of the time in an earlier analysis.

This receptor was taken from a woman in her twenties or thirties in good health and CMV-seronegative. This chain connects TRBV6-1 to TRBJ1-2, with D unclear. Sequenced material: PBMCs. The CDR3 sequence is CASSEERAPSPNYGYTF. CDR3 bases: TGTGCCAGCAGTGAAGAGAGGGCACCCTCACCTAACTATGGCTACACCTTC.